These 24 T cell receptor beta chains were all obtained from the same sample, sequenced in a study of blood T cell repertoires in COVID-19. This table comes from immunoSEQ multiplex PCR, and its TCRdb copy is limited to in-frame clones, with some not included. The sample consists of around 330,000 clones, 70% to 90% of them appearing once. Sequenced material: PBMCs or T cells enriched from blood (not recorded which). Receptors originate from a woman in her 40s who had recovered from COVID-19.

The chain carries TRBV29-1 and TRBJ2-3, with TRBD1 matching over 7 bases. V lost 6 bases and J lost 3; bases outside the gene matches: 9. The germline gives CDR1 SQVTM, CDR2 ANQGSEA. CDR3 length: 14 amino acids. The CDR3 region is CSVTGQPRTDTQYF. The CDR3 DNA sequence: TGCAGCGTGACGGGACAGCCCCGGACAGATACGCAGTATTTT.

The chain uses TRBV7-3 and TRBJ2-5; 7 positions agree with TRBD2. Germline CDR1 SGHTA, CDR2 FQGTGA. Trimming removed 4 bases from V and 2 bases from J; junction bases left unmatched: 7. The CDR3 consists of 15 residues. The CDR3 loop is CASSSQASGQETQYF. The DNA of the CDR3 is TGTGCCAGCAGCTCCCAGGCTAGCGGACAAGAGACCCAGTACTTC.

The chain uses TRBV19 and TRBJ2-1; 8 positions match TRBD2. The CDR3 totals 13 residues. Germline V gene data show CDR1 as LNHDA and CDR2 as SQIVND (reference sequence). Trimming took 3 bases from V and 10 from J; bases not matched to a gene: 5. DNA for the CDR3: TGTGCCAGTAGTATGACTAGCGAAGACGAGCAGTTCTTC. Protein product: CASSMTSEDEQFF.

The rearrangement links TRBV28 to TRBJ2-7, with a weak D call TRBD1 (5 bases). CDR1 is MDHEN and CDR2 is SYDVKM in the germline V gene. This CDR3 comprises 14 residues. Trimming shortened V by 3 bases and J by 3 bases, and 12 bases separated the two germline ends. The CDR3 DNA reads TGTGCCAGCAGTTTCAAGGGGCACGACTACGAGCAGTACTTC. It yields the protein CASSFKGHDYEQYF.

This chain joins TRBV3-1 (or the pseudogene TRBV3-2) and TRBJ2-2; TRBD1 is a possible D gene (5 bases). Germline V gene data show CDR1 as LGHDT and CDR2 as YNNKEL (reference sequence). Trimming removed 7 bases at V and 8 bases at J, with 5 bases between. CDR3 length: 10 residues. The DNA for the CDR3 is TGTGCCAGCAAGGGGGGGGAGCTGTTTTTT. Residues: CASKGGELFF.

This sequence joins TRBV10-3 and TRBJ1-1; TRBD1 is a possible D gene (5 bases). The V end was cut by 3 bases, the J end by 7 bases, with 6 bases between. Germline CDR1 reads ENHRY; CDR2 reads SYGVKD. This CDR3 region has 11 residues. In DNA, the CDR3 is TGTGCCATCAGTGAAGGGGATGAAGCTTTCTTT. Translation gives CAISEGDEAFF.

The rearrangement uses TRBV9 and TRBJ1-1, with 8 bases matching TRBD1. CDR1 is SGDLS and CDR2 is YYNGEE in the germline V gene. The length of the CDR3 is 15 residues. V shed 5 bases and J 6 bases; nucleotides not matched to a gene: 12. DNA of the CDR3: TGTGCCAGCAGTATTAATGACAGGGGCGGCGCTGAAGCTTTCTTT. This sequence encodes CASSINDRGGAEAFF.

This rearrangement joins TRBV24-1 to TRBJ2-3; a weak D match, TRBD1 (6 bases). From germline, CDR1 is KGHDR and CDR2 SFDVKD. The V end was cut by 3 bases, the J end by 6 bases, with 18 bases between. The CDR3 runs 16 residues. The DNA of the CDR3 is TGTGCCACCAGTGATCCCCGGGGACATCGCGTGGATACGCAGTATTTT. It yields the protein CATSDPRGHRVDTQYF.

The genes are TRBV28 and TRBJ2-3; D is perhaps TRBD1 (5 bases). Between the trimmed V and J ends, which lost 8 bases and 6 bases, there was a span of 12 bases. There are 12 residues in the CDR3. Germline V gives CDR1 MDHEN, CDR2 SYDVKM. CDR3: CASCLNRDTQYF. The DNA for the CDR3 is TGTGCCAGCTGCTTGAACAGGGATACGCAGTATTTT.

The gene calls are TRBV6-2 or TRBV6-3 and TRBJ2-4, with D uncertain. This CDR3 spans 14 amino acids. The germline V gene encodes CDR1 MNHEY and CDR2 SVGEGT. Trimming removed 4 bases from V and 0 bases from J, with 7 bases in between. The CDR3 DNA follows: TGTGCCAGCAGTTCCGGGTTAGCCAAAAACATTCAGTACTTC. Translated, it gives CASSSGLAKNIQYF.

The gene calls are TRBV18 and TRBJ1-6; D uncertain. Germline CDR1 and CDR2: KGHSH and LQKENI. Deletions cut 6 bases from V and 9 bases from J, with 15 bases between. The CDR3 covers 14 residues. CDR3 sequence reads: CASSRTESSSPLHF. CDR3 coding DNA: TGTGCCAGCTCCCGAACAGAATCCAGTTCACCCCTCCACTTT.

Only one count was recorded for this clone. V and J are TRBV11-1 and TRBJ1-6, with 8 bases that match TRBD1. The junction had 6 bases not matched to a gene; V was cut back by 5 bases and J by 3 bases. Germline V gives CDR1 SGHAT, CDR2 FQDESV (reference sequence). This CDR3 has 16 amino acids. DNA of the CDR3: TGTGCCAGCAGCGAGCGGACAGGGCTCTATAATTCACCCCTCCACTTT. Translating gives CASSERTGLYNSPLHF.

The chain has TRBV12-3 or TRBV12-4 and TRBJ2-1, with a tentative D call TRBD2 (5 bases). The CDR3 spans 13 residues. Trimming removed 8 bases at V and 3 bases at J, with 11 bases between. CDR3 DNA: TGTGCCAGCGGGAGTTCCCTCTACAATGAGCAGTTCTTC. Protein product: CASGSSLYNEQFF.

The rearrangement links TRBV12-5 to TRBJ1-2; unclear D gene. This CDR3 region has 12 residues. Germline V CDR1 and CDR2: LGHNT, FRNRAP. V was cut by 2 bases and J by 4 bases, with 5 bases left in between. CDR3 loop: CASGLRGYGYTF. The CDR3 DNA reads TGTGCTAGTGGTTTGCGGGGCTATGGCTACACCTTC.

The CDR3 coding sequence is TGTGCCAGCAGTATCGGACAGGGGAGGAATTCACCCCTCCACTTT. It specifies CASSIGQGRNSPLHF. The V gene is TRBV28, the J gene TRBJ1-6, with 9 bases aligning to TRBD1. CDR1 MDHEN and CDR2 SYDVKM come from the germline V gene. CDR3 length: 15 amino acids. The V gene end was trimmed by 5 bases and the J gene end by 7 bases; junction bases not matched to a gene: 6. Full variable domain (outside the CDR3, taken from reference TRBV28 and TRBJ1-6): DVKVTQSSRYLVKRTGEKVFLECVQDMDHENMFWYRQDPGLGLRLIYFSYDVKMKEKGDIPEGYSVSREKKERFSLILESASTNQTSMYLCASSIGQGRNSPLHFGNGTRLTVT.

The V and J genes are TRBV9 and TRBJ1-6, with TRBD1 matching 7 bases. Germline lookup yields CDR1 SGDLS and CDR2 YYNGEE. The CDR3 is 14 residues long. J was trimmed by 7 bases and V by 5 bases; bases with no gene match: 6. This CDR3 reads CASSRQGINSPLHF. The DNA for the CDR3 is TGTGCCAGCAGTAGACAGGGCATCAATTCACCCCTCCACTTT.

J is TRBJ2-3 and V is TRBV9; TRBD2 matches at 8 bases. Trimming took 1 base from V and 5 from J; bases not matched to a gene: 15. Germline loops: CDR1 SGDLS, CDR2 YYNGEE. The CDR3 totals 18 residues. The CDR3 nucleotides are TGTGCCAGCAGCGTACCGAGCGGGAGTGATTTCGATGTAGATACGCAGTATTTT. It is translated as CASSVPSGSDFDVDTQYF.

The chain links TRBV7-9 to TRBJ2-7; D possibly corresponds to TRBD1 (6 bases). V lost 5 bases to trimming and J lost 1 base, with 9 bases between them. Germline V gene lookup returns CDR1 SEHNR and CDR2 FQNEAQ (reference sequence). This CDR3 has 13 amino acids. Here the CDR3 DNA reads TGTGCCAGCAGCCCAGGGGCGTCCTACGAGCAGTACTTC. It yields the protein CASSPGASYEQYF.

The chain carries TRBV2 and TRBJ2-1, with 12 bases aligning to TRBD2. CDR1 is SNHLY, CDR2 FYNNEI, per germline. Trimming at V came to 8 bases and at J to 6 bases, leaving 8 bases not matched to a gene. The CDR3 is 15 amino acids. The CDR3 nucleotides are TGTGCCAGCGTTAGACTAGCGGGAGCTCCCAATGAGCAGTTCTTC. It is translated as CASVRLAGAPNEQFF.

On this clone itself: At the DNA level, this CDR3 is encoded by other sequences in the same sample as well. The CDR3 region is CASSPGTVSYEQYF. The CDR3 nucleotides are TGTGCCAGCTCACCGGGGACAGTTTCCTACGAGCAGTACTTC. V is TRBV18 and J is TRBJ2-7, with TRBD1 identical over 7 bases. Trimming removed 3 bases from V and 1 base from J; junction bases left unmatched: 3. Germline V lookup: CDR1 KGHSH, CDR2 LQKENI. The CDR3 sequence is 14 residues long.

This chain joins TRBV9 and TRBJ2-7; 7 bases line up with TRBD1. Per the germline V gene, CDR1 is SGDLS and CDR2 is YYNGEE. V shed 2 bases and J 2 bases; nucleotides not matched to a gene: 1. CDR3 size: 13 residues. In nucleotides, the CDR3 is TGTGCCAGCAGCGTCGGGACAGCCTACGAGCAGTACTTC. This encodes CASSVGTAYEQYF.

With respect to this clone: A read error may produce the germline difference seen at one junction end. V is TRBV7-7 and J is TRBJ2-7, with 8 bases aligning to TRBD2. The CDR3 sequence is 16 residues long. In germline, CDR1 is SSHAT, CDR2 FNYEAQ (reference sequence). The CDR3 nucleotides read TGTGCTAGCAGCCCAGAACTCCGGGGGGGCTACCACGAGCAGTACTTC. Protein sequence: CASSPELRGGYHEQYF.

V and J are TRBV7-2 and TRBJ1-1, with D maybe TRBD1 (6 bases). CDR3 size: 13 residues. V lost 3 bases, J lost 1 base, and 6 bases lay in between. CDR1 is SGHTA and CDR2 is FQGNSA in the germline V gene. The CDR3 is CASSLTGNTEAFF. Written as DNA, the CDR3 is TGTGCCAGCAGCTTGACAGGGAACACTGAAGCTTTCTTT.

The J gene is TRBJ1-6, the V gene TRBV5-4; 7 bases map to TRBD1. Trimming at V came to 0 bases and at J to 9 bases, leaving 3 bases not matched to a gene. Germline V CDR1 and CDR2: SGHNT, YYREEE (reference sequence). The CDR3 spans 14 residues. DNA for the CDR3: TGTGCCAGCAGCTTGGAAGGGGGCGGTTCACCCCTCCACTTT. Protein product: CASSLEGGGSPLHF.